The subject of this entry is one T cell receptor beta chain. Antigen unknown. TCRdb reanalysed the reads using MiXCR and keeps one entry per CDR3 protein. Among more than 200,000 distinct CDR3 sequences listed, 9.1% were seen once. These data originate in a study of T cell repertoires in cytomegalovirus infection. Study conclusions and caveats: Summed frequency of shared TCR beta families picked out CMV carriers who also had the relevant HLA. There were HLA-C-restricted CMV-specific TCR beta clonotypes dominating the ex vivo response.

Material: PBMCs. The TCR originated in a human donor in good health (CMV status not recorded). Some clones in this sample may be carry-over from other donors' samples.

The CDR3 protein is CSARDWNRGFQETQYF. CDR3 nucleotides: TGCAGTGCTAGAGATTGGAATAGGGGGTTCCAAGAGACCCAGTACTTC. The chain employs TRBV20-1 and TRBJ2-5, with a possible D match to TRBD1 (6 bases). V lost 0 bases and J lost 1, with 15 bases in between. CDR1 DFQATT and CDR2 SNEGSKA come from the germline V gene (reference sequence). This CDR3 has 16 amino acids.